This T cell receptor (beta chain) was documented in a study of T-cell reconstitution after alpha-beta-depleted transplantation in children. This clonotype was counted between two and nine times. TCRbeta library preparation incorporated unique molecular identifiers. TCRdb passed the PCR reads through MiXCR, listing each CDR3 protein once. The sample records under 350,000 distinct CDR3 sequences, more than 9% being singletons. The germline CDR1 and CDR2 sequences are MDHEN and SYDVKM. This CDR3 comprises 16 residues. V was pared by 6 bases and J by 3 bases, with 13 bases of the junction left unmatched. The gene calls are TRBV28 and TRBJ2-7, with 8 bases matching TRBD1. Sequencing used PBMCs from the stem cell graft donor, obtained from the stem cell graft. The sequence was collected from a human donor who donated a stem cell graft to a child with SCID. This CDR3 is CASRPQGETDYYEQYF. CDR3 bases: TGTGCCAGCAGACCACAGGGGGAAACCGACTACTACGAGCAGTACTTC.